Below, one T cell receptor (beta chain) is given with its context. The CDR3 extends over 18 amino acids. Germline V lookup: CDR1 MNHNS, CDR2 SASEGT. V was trimmed by 4 bases and J by 0 bases, leaving 19 bases between them. The sample comes from a study of blood T cell repertoires in COVID-19. Overall study context: T cells, B-cell-depleted T cells, or PBMCs supplied cDNA or gDNA.

In the original workflow: Scientists estimated how many nucleated cells there were by amplifying reference gene primers. Data came from immunoSEQ multiplex PCR; TCRdb stores just in-frame clones and leaves some out. V, J and clone size were drawn from that table, and D and trimming were deduced from the DNA. The table records 45,000 to 55,000 clones, 75% to 90% of them present only once. V is TRBV6-1 and J is TRBJ1-3; maybe TRBD1 (5 bases). The sample comprised peripheral blood. The sequence was collected from a human donor in a cohort sampled during active COVID-19. Written as DNA, the CDR3 is TGTGCCAGCAGTGCCTGGGTTTGGGGCACGCGCTCTGGAAACACCATATATTTT. Its protein is CASSAWVWGTRSGNTIYF.